One sample yielded the 29 T cell receptor beta chains listed below, sequenced in a study of T cells after yellow fever vaccination. TCRdb re-derived calls from the 5' RACE reads in MiXCR, one entry per CDR3 protein. The sample lists about 130,000 distinct CDR3 sequences, roughly 6.7% occurring once. Source: CD4+ T cells sorted from PBMCs, taken 10 days after the yellow fever booster vaccination. Source of these receptors: a man aged 25 to 45 who received the YFV17D yellow fever vaccine.

The chain combines TRBV20-1 with TRBJ2-7, with D possibly TRBD2 on 5 matching bases. Per the germline V gene, CDR1 is DFQATT and CDR2 is SNEGSKA (reference sequence). There are 14 residues in the CDR3. The V and J ends lost 3 bases and 3 bases respectively, with 15 bases between them. The CDR3 nucleotides read TGCAGTGCTAGGGCAACTAGGGTGAACTACGAGCAGTACTTC. Translation gives CSARATRVNYEQYF.

This clonotype was counted ten times or more. The chain recombines TRBV7-3 with TRBJ2-3, with D possibly matching TRBD2 (5 bases). The V end was cut by 1 base, the J end by 2 bases, with 13 bases between. The CDR3 totals 16 residues. Germline assignment: CDR1 SGHTA and CDR2 FQGTGA. DNA of the CDR3: TGTGCCAGCAGCTTAAAAGGCGGGTGGGACACAGATACGCAGTATTTT. Its translation is CASSLKGGWDTDTQYF.

This clonotype was detected many times. V usage is TRBV19 and J usage is TRBJ2-5; D assignment may be TRBD1 or TRBD2 (7 bases each). The germline V and J ends were trimmed by 5 bases and 2 bases, with 12 bases remaining between them. Germline-derived CDR1 and CDR2 are LNHDA and SQIVND (reference sequence). CDR3 length: 14 residues. CDR3 loop: CASSPQGGQETQYF. CDR3 sequence (DNA): TGTGCCAGTAGTCCCCAGGGGGGGCAAGAGACCCAGTACTTC.

This clonotype was recorded many times. The chain is built from TRBV15 and TRBJ2-1; 10 nucleotides agree with TRBD2. Germline CDR1 is LNHNV and CDR2 is YYDKDF (reference sequence). The trim removed 0 bases at V and 13 bases at J, leaving 9 bases unmatched. The CDR3 runs 15 residues. In DNA form, the CDR3 reads TGTGCCACCAGCAGAGATCCTCTAGCGGGGGCCGCCCAGTTCTTC. This encodes CATSRDPLAGAAQFF.

This clonotype was seen ten or more times. The junction and the germline gene differ at one end; a read error may be behind it. The chain carries TRBV5-1 and TRBJ2-1; D remains unclear. The length of the CDR3 is 13 residues. Germline V gives CDR1 SGHRS, CDR2 YFSETQ. This CDR3 is CASSLSSYNEQFF. The CDR3 DNA is TGTGCCAGCAGTTTGAGCTCCTACAATGAGCAGTTCTTC.

V is TRBV11-2 and J is TRBJ1-6; 8 bases are shared with TRBD1. Trimming removed 2 bases from V and 9 bases from J; junction bases left unmatched: 15. The V gene's germline CDR1 is SGHAT and CDR2 FQNNGV. CDR3 length: 18 residues. CDR3 sequence: CASSLSSWGTGWSSPLHF. For the CDR3, the DNA is TGTGCCAGCAGCTTAAGTTCTTGGGGGACAGGCTGGTCTTCACCCCTCCACTTT.

This clonotype has more than one count but fewer than ten. CDR3 amino acids: CASSFEMGGSSYNEQFF. CDR3 coding DNA: TGTGCCAGCAGTTTTGAAATGGGGGGCTCATCTTACAATGAGCAGTTCTTC. The chain couples TRBV12-3 or TRBV12-4 to TRBJ2-1; TRBD1 or TRBD2 may be the D gene (6 bases each). The V gene lost 3 bases and the J gene lost 4 bases, with 19 bases spanning the gap. The CDR3 totals 17 residues.

The rearrangement uses TRBV20-1 and TRBJ2-3, with D unclear. Between the trimmed V and J ends, which lost 5 bases and 6 bases, there was a span of 15 bases. Germline CDR1 and CDR2: DFQATT and SNEGSKA (reference sequence). The length of the CDR3 is 13 residues. CDR3 sequence: CSARPISSDTQYF. DNA for the CDR3: TGCAGTGCTCGCCCCATTAGCTCGGATACGCAGTATTTT.

In its sample, this clonotype was seen many times. The chain combines TRBV11-2 with TRBJ2-1; 9 bases agree with TRBD1. Trimming took 4 bases from V and 5 from J; bases not matched to a gene: 9. The CDR3 extends over 16 amino acids. Germline V CDR1 and CDR2: SGHAT, FQNNGV. The DNA of the CDR3 is TGTGCCAGCAGCTCCCCGAGGGGACAGGGAGACAATGAGCAGTTCTTC. Encoded protein: CASSSPRGQGDNEQFF.

There are many counts of this clonotype. This rearrangement joins TRBV9 to TRBJ1-5; D not certain. CDR1 SGDLS and CDR2 YYNGEE come from the germline V gene. Trimming shortened V by 0 bases and J by 3 bases, and 7 bases separated the two germline ends. The CDR3 spans 14 residues. This CDR3 is CASSVDPTNQPQHF. The CDR3 bases are TGTGCCAGCAGCGTAGACCCCACCAATCAGCCCCAGCATTTT.

The table lists this clonotype with a count of one. A much larger clone sits a single nucleotide away, making a read error possible. The chain joins TRBV5-5 to TRBJ2-2, with D possibly matching TRBD2 (5 bases). The CDR3 sequence is 16 residues long. CDR1 is SGHKS and CDR2 is YYEKEE in the germline V gene (reference sequence). Trimming removed 2 bases from V and 7 bases from J, with 18 bases in between. CDR3 nucleotide sequence: TGTGCCAGCAGCTTAAACCCGCGGGTCGTGAGCGGGGAGCTGTTTTTT. It specifies CASSLNPRVVSGELFF.

This clonotype has a count of ten or more. This chain joins TRBV5-6 and TRBJ2-1, with D possibly TRBD1 on 6 matching bases. Looked up from germline, CDR1 is SGHDT and CDR2 is YYEEEE. V lost 3 bases to trimming and J lost 6 bases, with 10 bases between them. This CDR3 spans 13 amino acids. This chain's CDR3 is CASSWDTVNEQFF. The DNA of the CDR3 is TGTGCCAGCAGCTGGGACACGGTCAATGAGCAGTTCTTC.

This clonotype was counted at least ten times. The junction and the germline gene differ at one end; a read error may be behind it. This chain connects TRBV6-2 or TRBV6-3 to TRBJ1-2, with D unclear. CDR1 and CDR2 (germline): MNHEY, SVGEGT. CDR3 length: 13 amino acids. The CDR3 sequence: CASSHSRDYGYTF. CDR3 in DNA: TGTGCCAGCAGTCACTCGCGGGACTATGGCTACACCTTC.

The chain has TRBV5-1 and TRBJ1-2; no clear D gene. Deletions cut 0 bases from V and 3 bases from J, with 9 bases between. CDR1 is SGHRS, CDR2 YFSETQ, per germline. This CDR3 contains 14 residues. The CDR3 protein is CASSLAGRYYGYTF. The CDR3 nucleotides are TGCGCCAGCAGCTTGGCCGGTCGTTACTATGGCTACACCTTC.

This clonotype was recorded a few times. The chain couples TRBV19 to TRBJ2-3, with TRBD1 matching over 10 bases. This CDR3 comprises 16 residues. V was clipped by 1 base and J by 4 bases; unmatched bases: 5. Germline values: CDR1 LNHDA, CDR2 SQIVND (reference sequence). The CDR3 loop reads CASSIAGTGAADTQYF. CDR3 sequence (DNA): TGTGCCAGTAGTATAGCAGGGACAGGGGCAGCAGATACGCAGTATTTT.

The table lists this clonotype with many counts. The chain combines TRBV12-3 or TRBV12-4 with TRBJ2-5; the D gene is possibly TRBD2 (5 bases). V was clipped by 4 bases and J by 1 base, with 10 bases between them. This CDR3 has 14 amino acids. DNA of the CDR3: TGTGCCAGCAGTTACGGCGGGCGCCAAGAGACCCAGTACTTC. It translates to CASSYGGRQETQYF.

This clonotype was seen many times. The V call is TRBV15, the J call TRBJ1-6; tentatively, D is TRBD1 (5 bases). The germline CDR1 and CDR2 sequences are LNHNV and YYDKDF (reference sequence). V was clipped by 1 base and J by 3 bases, with 16 bases between them. This CDR3 contains 18 residues. The CDR3 DNA is TGTGCCACCAGCAGAGGACCTGTAGCCGGGGGCTATAATTCACCCCTCCACTTT. Amino acids: CATSRGPVAGGYNSPLHF.

This clonotype appeared many times. The chain links TRBV5-1 to TRBJ2-2; 8 positions agree with TRBD1. Germline CDR1 reads SGHRS; CDR2 reads YFSETQ. Germline trimming cut 3 bases from V and 4 bases from J; bases unmatched to any gene: 5. This CDR3 is built from 15 residues. This CDR3 is CASSWDRSRTGELFF. The DNA of the CDR3 is TGCGCCAGCAGCTGGGACAGGTCGCGCACCGGGGAGCTGTTTTTT.

This clonotype was recorded at least ten times. The chain recombines TRBV20-1 with TRBJ2-3, with D possibly matching TRBD2 (5 bases). V lost 3 bases and J lost 6, with 10 bases in between. The germline V gene encodes CDR1 DFQATT and CDR2 SNEGSKA (reference sequence). The CDR3 extends over 12 amino acids. CDR3 region: CSARGDGDTQYF. Written as DNA, the CDR3 is TGCAGTGCTAGGGGAGACGGCGATACGCAGTATTTT.

This clonotype was counted ten times or more. The rearrangement links TRBV7-3 to TRBJ2-2; D uncertain. V was cut by 7 bases and J by 7 bases, with 13 bases left in between. The germline CDR1 and CDR2 sequences are SGHTA and FQGTGA. The CDR3 has 13 amino acids. CDR3 sequence (DNA): TGTGCCAGCACGATGGTTATCGGCGGGGAGCTGTTTTTT. Residues: CASTMVIGGELFF.

On this clonotype itself: Possible read error: a much larger clone is one base away. The rearrangement joins TRBV5-1 to TRBJ2-3, with 9 bases aligning to TRBD1. CDR3 length equals 14 residues. In germline, CDR1 is SGHRS, CDR2 YFSETQ. The DNA of the CDR3 is TGCGCCAGCAGCCTCGGACAGGGGTGGGATATGCAGTATTTT. As protein: CASSLGQGWDMQYF.

This clonotype was detected ten times or more. The rearrangement uses TRBV6-2 or TRBV6-3 and TRBJ2-5; D tentatively reads TRBD1 or TRBD2 (6 bases each). This CDR3 has 12 residues. Trimming shortened V by 6 bases and J by 5 bases, and 10 bases separated the two germline ends. Germline loops: CDR1 MNHEY, CDR2 SVGEGT. Here the CDR3 DNA reads TGTGCCAGCAGGGACAGCGGGGAGACCCAGTACTTC. Translation gives CASRDSGETQYF.

This clonotype was observed many times. The DNA for the CDR3 is TGCGCCAGCAAGATGGGGCACAGTACTAACTATGGCTACACCTTC. Amino acids: CASKMGHSTNYGYTF. The genes are TRBV5-1 and TRBJ1-2; possible D gene TRBD1, 5 bases. Trimming left V 6 bases short and J 0 bases short, with 15 bases between. CDR3 length: 15 amino acids. Germline V gene lookup returns CDR1 SGHRS and CDR2 YFSETQ. Based on the CDR3 plus reference TRBV5-1 and TRBJ1-2, the full variable domain is KAGVTQTPRYLIKTRGQQVTLSCSPISGHRSVSWYQQTPGQGLQFLFEYFSETQRNKGNFPGRFSGRQFSNSRSEMNVSTLELGDSALYLCASKMGHSTNYGYTFGSGTRLTVV.

This clonotype was found many times. The CDR3: CATQAPGGSIVGYTF. CDR3 nucleotide sequence: TGTGCCACCCAAGCTCCGGGAGGATCCATTGTCGGCTACACCTTC. The gene calls are TRBV28 and TRBJ1-2, with D unclear. The germline gives CDR1 MDHEN, CDR2 SYDVKM. The CDR3 runs to 15 residues. The V end lost 10 bases, the J end lost 8 bases, and 26 bases lay between the germline ends.

This clonotype was recorded many times. The genes are TRBV9 and TRBJ2-1, with TRBD1 identical over 10 bases. Trimming cost V 7 bases and J 5 bases; bases outside gene matches: 15. Looked up from germline, CDR1 is SGDLS and CDR2 is YYNGEE. The CDR3 contains 17 residues. CDR3 DNA: TGTGCCAGCGGGGGACAGGGGACCCCTACCCCCAACAATGAGCAGTTCTTC. It specifies CASGGQGTPTPNNEQFF.

This clonotype was counted at least ten times. The gene calls are TRBV7-8 and TRBJ2-7, with 9 bases matching TRBD1. This CDR3 has 15 residues. CDR1 and CDR2 from the germline V gene are SGHVS and FQNEAQ. V lost 6 bases and J lost 2; bases outside the gene matches: 8. The DNA of the CDR3 is TGTGCCAGCAGACTCCGGGACAGGGTTCCCTACGAGCAGTACTTC. It is translated as CASRLRDRVPYEQYF. Full variable domain (outside the CDR3, taken from reference TRBV7-8 and TRBJ2-7): GAGVSQSPRYKVAKRGQDVALRCDPISGHVSLFWYQQALGQGPEFLTYFQNEAQLDKSGLPSDRFFAERPEGSVSTLKIQRTQQEDSAVYLCASRLRDRVPYEQYFGPGTRLTVT.

This clonotype was seen at least ten times. The chain employs TRBV6-2 or TRBV6-3 and TRBJ2-3; 12 bases agree with TRBD2. The germline V gene encodes CDR1 MNHEY and CDR2 SVGEGT. The CDR3 contains 14 residues. Trimming at V came to 6 bases and at J to 3 bases, leaving 1 base not matched to a gene. CDR3 region: CASRTSGRTDTQYF. For the CDR3, the DNA is TGTGCCAGCAGGACTAGCGGGAGAACAGATACGCAGTATTTT.

This clonotype was seen more than once but under ten times. The V gene is TRBV20-1, the J gene TRBJ2-7; D call uncertain. Germline assignment: CDR1 DFQATT and CDR2 SNEGSKA (reference sequence). The CDR3 length is 13 residues. Trimming shortened V by 4 bases and J by 3 bases, and 13 bases separated the two germline ends. CDR3 nucleotides: TGCAGTGCTAACGCCGGTTTACGCTACGAGCAGTACTTC. Residues: CSANAGLRYEQYF.

This clonotype was seen at least ten times. V is TRBV7-3 and J is TRBJ2-1; tentatively, D is TRBD2 (6 bases). This CDR3 comprises 15 residues. CDR1 and CDR2 (germline): SGHTA, FQGTGA. Trimming cost V 0 bases and J 9 bases, with 15 bases left between them. CDR3 sequence: CASSLTSMASVEQFF. The CDR3 DNA follows: TGTGCCAGCAGCTTAACGAGTATGGCTAGCGTTGAGCAGTTCTTC.